Given below is one TCR beta chain in context. The antigen remains unidentified. These data belong to a study of siplizumab effects on memory and regulatory T cells. Germline V gives CDR1 MGHRA, CDR2 YSYEKL. V lost 6 bases and J lost 4, with 17 bases in between. This CDR3 comprises 15 residues. Produced via immunoSEQ multiplex PCR; TCRdb's table is partial and in-frame only. The sample lists over 60,000 clones; 75% to 95% were seen once. Study-level points and caveats: No naive or memory phenotype could be assigned to roughly 80-97% of proliferating clones. Contribution to the alloresponse seemed major for naive T cells, which also seemed more diverse than memory cells.

Sequencing was done on a sample of CD8+ T cells sorted from blood. This TCR was recovered from a human donor in good health. The chain is built from TRBV4-1 and TRBJ2-3, with D perhaps matching TRBD2 (5 bases). CDR3 loop: CASSTAASSADTQYF. In DNA form, the CDR3 reads TGCGCCAGCAGTACCGCTGCTAGCAGCGCAGATACGCAGTATTTT.